This T cell receptor beta chain was recovered during a study of blood T cell repertoires in COVID-19. Turning to the study itself: Some COVID-19 samples were acute and others convalescent; all came from the United States, Italy and Spain.

CDR1 and CDR2 from the germline V gene are SGHRS and YFSETQ. This CDR3 has 14 residues. Trimming at V came to 0 bases and at J to 6 bases, leaving 2 bases not matched to a gene. Original methodology: By means of reference gene primer amplification, nucleated cell counts were estimated. Measured with immunoSEQ multiplex PCR; TCRdb has only the in-frame clones, and not every one. V and J calls and clone size are as listed in that table; D and trimming were resolved from the DNA. Of tens of thousands of clones detected, 90% to 95% appear once; the ten largest clones hold around 9%. The J gene is TRBJ1-5, the V gene TRBV5-1; 8 nucleotides agree with TRBD1. Sequencing was performed on peripheral blood. The source of this sequence is a human donor in a cohort sampled during active COVID-19. The CDR3: CASSLAGGSQPQHF. The DNA for the CDR3 is TGCGCCAGCAGCTTGGCAGGGGGCAGTCAGCCCCAGCATTTT.